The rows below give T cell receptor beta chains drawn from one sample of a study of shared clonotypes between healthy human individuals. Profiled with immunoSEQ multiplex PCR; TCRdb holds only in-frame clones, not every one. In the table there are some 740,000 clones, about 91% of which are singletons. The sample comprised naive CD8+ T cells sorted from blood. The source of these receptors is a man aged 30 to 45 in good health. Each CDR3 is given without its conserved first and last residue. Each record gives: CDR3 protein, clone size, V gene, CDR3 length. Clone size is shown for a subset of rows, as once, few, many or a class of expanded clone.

AISDGTSGRYEQY	.	TRBV10-3	13
ASSLDLGTQY	.	TRBV6-6	10
ASSTPRGRGETQY	.	TRBV27	13
ASSVATRADTQY	.	TRBV9	12
ASSLGQFGSTNEKLF	.	TRBV7-6	15
ATSERGGNEQF	.	TRBV15	11
ASSQYGASNQPQH	few	TRBV4-2	13
ASSLVPIGGSTEAF	.	TRBV5-6	14
ASSLSLRNRGEYEQY	.	TRBV4-1	15
ASSQGWTGGYEQY	.	TRBV4-1	13
ASSPGQGASGYT	.	TRBV19	12
SALGGQGISYEQY	.	TRBV29-1	13
ASSGTEAF	.	TRBV9	8
ASSSRGKLSSGNTIY	.	TRBV5-5	15
ASSIGTGDYEQY	.	TRBV5-4	12
ASSQGQGWYEQY	once	TRBV9	12
ASLGQLADTQY	.	TRBV11-2	11
ASSLGQNTEAF	few	TRBV7-3	11
ASSKDVQGQPQH	.	TRBV7-8	12
ASSPQGSHYYEQY	once	TRBV9	13
ASSLQLAGGYNNEQF	.	TRBV11-2	15
SVGGGSSSYEQY	.	TRBV29-1	12
SVEGATGELF	.	TRBV29-1	10